This TCR beta chain was sequenced for a study of cytomegalovirus exposure and HLA in healthy donors. PCR employed 60 Vbeta and 13 Jbeta primers. Repertoires were generated with immunoSEQ multiplex PCR, while TCRdb's copy carries only in-frame clones and drops some. The data contain 150,000 to 200,000 clones, 75% to 85% of them singletons. With V trimmed by 10 bases and J by 4 bases, 18 bases remained unmatched. CDR3 size: 16 residues. Germline V gene lookup returns CDR1 LNHDA and CDR2 SQIVND (reference sequence). This TCR derives from a man aged 18 to 29 in good health and CMV-seronegative. The sequencing sample was made of PBMCs. The chain recombines TRBV19 with TRBJ1-1, with 7 bases aligning to TRBD1. The CDR3 nucleotides are TGTGCCACCAAACCCCGCAAGGGGGCAACGGGCACTGAAGCTTTCTTT. It codes for CATKPRKGATGTEAFF.